What follows are 25 T cell receptor beta chains derived from one specimen sequenced in a study of T cells in Graves' hyperthyroidism and ophthalmopathy. Researchers took RNA transcripts and amplified the TCR beta CDR3 regions from them. First-round RT-PCR of the TCR CDR3 relied on the HTBI primer set. MiXCR, run by TCRdb on the multiplex PCR reads, gives a single entry per CDR3 protein. The table shows around 480,000 distinct CDR3 sequences, with approximately 15% occurring only once. The sequencing input was blood. Receptor source: a woman under 30 with Graves' hyperthyroidism.

Comments on this clonotype: The conserved phenylalanine or tryptophan normally closing the CDR3 is absent here, so this likely arose from a read error. V gene TRBV20-1 combines with J gene TRBJ1-2; 8 nucleotides match TRBD1. The V gene's germline CDR1 is DFQATT and CDR2 SNEGSKA (reference sequence). With 4 bases clipped from V and 5 bases from J, the junction kept 12 bases outside the gene matches. The CDR3 extends over 15 amino acids. The CDR3: CSATSQGAGRYGYTV. Written as DNA, the CDR3 is TGCAGTGCTACCTCCCAGGGGGCGGGACGGTATGGCTACACCGTC.

This clonotype was detected many times. The chain joins TRBV7-8 to TRBJ2-2, with D possibly being TRBD1 or TRBD2 (5 bases each). The germline V gene encodes CDR1 SGHVS and CDR2 FQNEAQ. Trimming took 1 base from V and 4 from J, leaving 22 bases between them. The CDR3 sequence is 19 residues long. CDR3 coding DNA: TGTGCCAGCAGCTTAGGCCGGGACCCGGGCTACAGTGCCACCGGGGAGCTGTTTTTT. Translated, it gives CASSLGRDPGYSATGELFF. Full variable domain (remainder filled in from reference TRBV7-8 and TRBJ2-2): GAGVSQSPRYKVAKRGQDVALRCDPISGHVSLFWYQQALGQGPEFLTYFQNEAQLDKSGLPSDRFFAERPEGSVSTLKIQRTQQEDSAVYLCASSLGRDPGYSATGELFFGEGSRLTVL.

The rearrangement joins TRBV13 to TRBJ2-5; possibly TRBD2 for D (7 bases). This CDR3 region has 16 residues. V dropped 5 bases and J dropped 5 bases, with 21 bases sitting between them. Germline V lookup: CDR1 PRHDT, CDR2 FYEKMQ (reference sequence). The DNA for the CDR3 is TGTGCCAGCAGCCCTAGGGGGGGCTCTGGCTGGGAGACCCAGTACTTC. This codes for CASSPRGGSGWETQYF.

This clonotype occurred many times. The V call is TRBV20-1, the J call TRBJ1-2; possibly TRBD1 for D (5 bases). Germline V gene lookup returns CDR1 DFQATT and CDR2 SNEGSKA (reference sequence). V shed 7 bases and J shed 5 bases, with 17 bases lying between them. The CDR3 runs 13 residues. CDR3 sequence (DNA): TGCAGTGGGGGTCCTGGGGCTAGGTATGGCTACACCTTC. This sequence encodes CSGGPGARYGYTF.

The V and J genes are TRBV5-1 and TRBJ2-7; no definite D call. The germline CDR1 and CDR2 sequences are SGHRS and YFSETQ. This CDR3 is 12 amino acids long. Trimming removed 0 bases at V and 6 bases at J, with 7 bases between. CDR3 in DNA: TGCGCCAGCAGCTTGGCTCCAGGCGAGCAGTACTTC. It is translated as CASSLAPGEQYF.

V and J are TRBV7-2 and TRBJ1-3; D might be TRBD1 (6 bases). With 5 bases removed from V and 10 bases from J, the gap between germline ends came to 18 bases. CDR3 length: 14 residues. Germline V gene sequence: CDR1 SGHTA, CDR2 FQGNSA. The CDR3 protein is CASSPTQQGRTIYF. CDR3 bases: TGTGCCAGCAGCCCTACCCAACAGGGTCGGACCATATATTTT.

Many counts were recorded for this clonotype. The chain links TRBV5-4 to TRBJ2-3, with a possible D match to TRBD2 (6 bases). This CDR3 has 16 amino acids. Germline V lookup: CDR1 SGHNT, CDR2 YYREEE (reference sequence). V was cut by 4 bases and J by 2 bases, with 17 bases left in between. The CDR3 is CASSGKPSDSTDTQYF. CDR3 nucleotide sequence: TGTGCCAGCAGCGGAAAACCTAGCGACTCCACAGATACGCAGTATTTT.

V gene TRBV6-1 combines with J gene TRBJ1-2; 7 nucleotides agree with TRBD1. V was clipped by 5 bases and J by 2 bases; unmatched bases: 5. The CDR3 contains 14 residues. Germline CDR1 reads MNHNS; CDR2 reads SASEGT. Written as DNA, the CDR3 is TGTGCCAGCAGTCCGGGACAGAAGAACTATGGCTACACCTTC. Its translation: CASSPGQKNYGYTF.

This clonotype showed up many times. V and J are TRBV19 and TRBJ2-3; 8 bases fit TRBD1. This CDR3 contains 17 residues. Germline trimming cut 2 bases from V and 2 bases from J; bases unmatched to any gene: 9. Germline values: CDR1 LNHDA, CDR2 SQIVND (reference sequence). The CDR3: CASSIFPLGQATDTQYF. The CDR3 nucleotides are TGTGCCAGTAGTATATTCCCCCTGGGACAGGCCACAGATACGCAGTATTTT. Full variable domain (rest looked up from reference TRBV19 and TRBJ2-3): DGGITQSPKYLFRKEGQNVTLSCEQNLNHDAMYWYRQDPGQGLRLIYYSQIVNDFQKGDIAEGYSVSREKKESFPLTVTSAQKNPTAFYLCASSIFPLGQATDTQYFGPGTRLTVL.

The chain employs TRBV19 and TRBJ2-7, with a possible D match to TRBD2 (5 bases). Germline assignment: CDR1 LNHDA and CDR2 SQIVND (reference sequence). The CDR3 contains 16 residues. V was shortened by 8 bases and J by 2 bases, with 22 bases between the two germline ends. CDR3 sequence (DNA): TGTGCCAGTCTCCCTACACATGAGGGCAGGACCTACGAGCAGTACGTC. Protein product: CASLPTHEGRTYEQYV.

This clonotype was counted at least ten times. The V call is TRBV18, the J call TRBJ1-5, with no clear D. This CDR3 is 14 amino acids long. Germline V gene lookup returns CDR1 KGHSH and CDR2 LQKENI. The V and J ends lost 1 base and 1 base respectively, with 5 bases between them. This CDR3 is CASSPQDSNQPQHF. As DNA, the CDR3 is TGTGCCAGCTCACCACAGGACAGCAATCAGCCCCAGCATTTT.

This clonotype was seen only a few times. The chain joins TRBV20-1 to TRBJ2-2; 9 bases agree with TRBD1. With 6 bases clipped from V and 7 bases from J, the junction kept 6 bases outside the gene matches. Germline V gives CDR1 DFQATT, CDR2 SNEGSKA (reference sequence). The CDR3 runs to 13 residues. The CDR3 coding sequence is TGCAGTGCGAGACAGGGGGTGGACGGGGAGCTGTTTTTT. It specifies CSARQGVDGELFF.

The rearrangement joins TRBV4-2 to TRBJ1-5; D possibly corresponds to TRBD1 (5 bases). The CDR3 has 13 amino acids. Germline CDR1 and CDR2: LGHNA and YNFKEQ. Between the trimmed V and J ends, which lost 5 bases and 9 bases, there was a span of 14 bases. The CDR3 bases are TGTGCCAGCAGCAGTGGGGCAACGGGGCCCCAGCATTTT. Translated: CASSSGATGPQHF.

There are many counts of this clonotype. This rearrangement joins TRBV29-1 to TRBJ2-7; a possible D gene is TRBD1 (6 bases). V lost 4 bases to trimming and J lost 4 bases, with 8 bases between them. Germline V gene lookup returns CDR1 SQVTM and CDR2 ANQGSEA. The CDR3 runs to 11 residues. CDR3 loop: CSVAGAYEQYV. CDR3 DNA: TGCAGCGTTGCAGGGGCTTACGAGCAGTACGTC.

Comments on this clonotype: The CDR3 end shows no conserved phenylalanine or tryptophan, and so a read error is likely. The J gene is TRBJ1-1, the V gene TRBV3-1, with 8 bases lining up with TRBD1. After removal of 1 base from V and 8 bases from J, the junction contained 6 bases not matched to a gene. Per the germline V gene, CDR1 is LGHDT and CDR2 is YNNKEL (reference sequence). The CDR3 is 14 amino acids. The CDR3 loop is CASSQVWSGGEAFI. The CDR3 bases are TGTGCCAGCAGCCAAGTTTGGTCAGGGGGCGAAGCTTTCATT.

This rearrangement joins TRBV19 to TRBJ2-3; D is ambiguous. In germline, CDR1 is LNHDA, CDR2 SQIVND (reference sequence). Trimming took off 5 bases at V and 0 bases at J, with 15 bases between the two ends. The CDR3 is made up of 16 amino acids. CDR3 nucleotides: TGTGCCAGTAGTTCCGAATCGGGTCCTAGCACAGATACGCAGTATTTT. This encodes CASSSESGPSTDTQYF.

In regard to this clonotype: The junction does not match germline at one end; this may be a read error. The chain uses TRBV11-3 and TRBJ2-1, with 13 bases aligning to TRBD2. The CDR3 loop spans 15 amino acids. Germline loops: CDR1 SGHNT, CDR2 YENEEA. CDR3 sequence reads: CASSLGLAGYNERFF. Here the CDR3 DNA reads TGTGCCAGCAGCTTGGGACTAGCGGGATACAATGAGCGGTTCTTC. The full variable domain, its missing parts supplied by reference TRBV11-3 and TRBJ2-1, is EAGVVQSPRYKIIEKKQPVAFWCNPISGHNTLYWYLQNLGQGPELLIRYENEEAVDDSQLPKDRFSAERLKGVDSTLKIQPAELGDSAVYLCASSLGLAGYNERFFGPGTRLTVL.

This clonotype was seen many times. The J gene is TRBJ2-7, the V gene TRBV19; 11 bases are a match to TRBD2. The V gene's germline CDR1 is LNHDA and CDR2 SQIVND (reference sequence). CDR3 length equals 15 residues. The trim removed 7 bases at V and 6 bases at J, leaving 11 bases unmatched. CDR3 protein: CASTMGTSGMGEQYF. The CDR3 DNA reads as TGTGCCAGTACCATGGGGACTAGCGGAATGGGCGAGCAGTACTTC.

The gene calls are TRBV30 and TRBJ2-6, with TRBD2 as a possible D gene (6 bases). Germline CDR1 reads GTSNPN; CDR2 reads SVGIG (reference sequence). The CDR3 has 18 amino acids. Trimming pared 4 bases from V and 0 bases from J, leaving 19 bases between. As DNA, the CDR3 is TGTGCCTGGACGGTGGGGGACTTCCGCTTCTCTGGGGCCAACGTCCTGACTTTC. It specifies CAWTVGDFRFSGANVLTF. Drawing the rest from reference TRBV30 and TRBJ2-6, the complete variable domain is SQTIHQWPATLVQPVGSPLSLECTVEGTSNPNLYWYRQAAGRGLQLLFYSVGIGQISSEVPQNLSASRPQDRQFILSSKKLLLSDSGFYLCAWTVGDFRFSGANVLTFGAGSRLTVL.

This clonotype was recorded many times. This chain uses TRBV12-3 or TRBV12-4 with TRBJ1-2; 7 bases are shared with TRBD1. This CDR3 comprises 13 residues. After removal of 5 bases from V and 4 bases from J, the junction contained 4 bases not matched to a gene. The CDR3 sequence is CASSQQGSYGYTF. DNA for the CDR3: TGTGCCAGCAGTCAACAGGGGAGCTATGGCTACACCTTC.

In its sample, this clonotype was seen many times. The gene calls are TRBV19 and TRBJ2-1; D is unresolved. The CDR3 has 13 residues. Trimming took off 7 bases at V and 2 bases at J, with 9 bases between the two ends. CDR1 is LNHDA, CDR2 SQIVND, per germline (reference sequence). CDR3 loop: CASKLGTYNEQFF. Here the CDR3 DNA reads TGTGCCAGTAAGCTCGGAACCTACAATGAGCAGTTCTTC.

This sequence joins TRBV10-2 and TRBJ1-4; D is possibly TRBD1 (5 bases). This CDR3 is 16 amino acids long. Trimming took off 3 bases at V and 3 bases at J, with 14 bases between the two ends. CDR1 is WSHSY and CDR2 is SAAADI in the germline V gene. The CDR3 protein is CASSDDRPTPNEKLFF. The CDR3 DNA follows: TGCGCCAGCAGTGACGACAGACCGACGCCTAATGAAAAACTGTTTTTT.

This clonotype was observed a handful of times. This chain links TRBV7-9 with TRBJ1-2; D gene uncertain. This CDR3 is built from 12 residues. Between the trimmed V and J ends, which lost 3 bases and 8 bases, there was a span of 10 bases. Germline loops: CDR1 SEHNR, CDR2 FQNEAQ (reference sequence). CDR3 sequence: CASSLSARGYTF. The CDR3 DNA sequence: TGTGCCAGCAGCTTGAGCGCAAGAGGCTACACCTTC.

The chain is built from TRBV6-2 or TRBV6-3 and TRBJ2-6, with a possible D match to TRBD1 (5 bases). The CDR3 contains 17 residues. V was trimmed by 4 bases and J by 0 bases, leaving 13 bases between them. CDR1 is MNHEY and CDR2 is SVGEGT in the germline V gene. The CDR3: CASSSLDSPSGANVLTF. In nucleotides, the CDR3 is TGTGCCAGCAGTTCCCTAGACAGCCCCTCTGGGGCCAACGTCCTGACTTTC.

The table lists this clonotype with many counts. This chain uses TRBV19 with TRBJ2-5, with 9 bases that match TRBD1. Germline loops: CDR1 LNHDA, CDR2 SQIVND (reference sequence). V dropped 5 bases and J dropped 5; count of bases not matched to a gene: 6. This CDR3 comprises 14 residues. The CDR3 bases are TGTGCCAGTAGTCCCGGGACAGGGACTGAGACCCAGTACTTC. Protein sequence: CASSPGTGTETQYF.